Following are 6 T cell receptor beta chains from one sample sequenced in a study of PD-1 blockade in classical Hodgkin lymphoma. Only in-frame clones appear in the TCRdb table, and some are missing; sequencing was by immunoSEQ multiplex PCR. Among roughly 6,000 clones listed, 73% were seen once. Noted time point: cycle 4 day 1 (C4D1), after 5 to 7 weeks of nivolumab. Each and every patient relapsed after autologous stem cell transplantation, and patients got differing brentuximab vedotin exposure. Thawed PBMCs supplied CD8+ T cells via magnetic negative selection. The specimen was CD8+ T cells from blood, collected before the fourth cycle of nivolumab. Source of these receptors: a human donor with classical Hodgkin lymphoma.

This chain links TRBV10-3 with TRBJ2-3; no reliable D call. V was pared by 4 bases and J by 2 bases, with 7 bases between. CDR1 and CDR2 (germline): ENHRY, SYGVKD. CDR3 size: 13 residues. The CDR3: CAISGHHTDTQYF. CDR3 DNA: TGTGCCATCAGTGGACACCACACAGATACGCAGTATTTT.

The V call is TRBV28, the J call TRBJ2-1, with a weak D call TRBD1 (5 bases). Trimming removed 1 base from V and 5 bases from J, with 12 bases in between. The germline gives CDR1 MDHEN, CDR2 SYDVKM. CDR3 size: 15 residues. The CDR3 spells CASSLYQGRDNEQFF. The CDR3 DNA follows: TGTGCCAGCAGTTTATATCAGGGCCGAGACAATGAGCAGTTCTTC.

The V call is TRBV11-2, the J call TRBJ2-7; 12 nucleotides align to TRBD2. This CDR3 is 15 amino acids long. The germline gives CDR1 SGHAT, CDR2 FQNNGV. After removal of 4 bases from V and 5 bases from J, the junction contained 6 bases not matched to a gene. The DNA for the CDR3 is TGTGCCAGCAGCTACCTAGCGGGAGGGCCCAACGAGCAGTACTTC. This translates into CASSYLAGGPNEQYF.

The CDR3: CASSQLNTGELFF. The DNA of the CDR3 is TGTGCCAGCAGCCAATTGAACACCGGGGAGCTGTTTTTT. The chain carries TRBV16 and TRBJ2-2; D unclear. Germline V lookup: CDR1 KGHSY, CDR2 FQNENV. V gave up 1 base and J gave up 1 base, with 1 base separating them. The CDR3 extends over 13 amino acids.

The rearrangement joins TRBV6-6 to TRBJ2-2; D is possibly TRBD1 (5 bases). The V gene lost 0 bases and the J gene lost 0 bases, with 8 bases spanning the gap. The CDR3 length is 16 residues. Germline V CDR1 and CDR2: MNHNY, SVGAGI (reference sequence). CDR3 nucleotides: TGTGCCAGCAGTTACTCCAGGGCACCGAACACCGGGGAGCTGTTTTTT. It is translated as CASSYSRAPNTGELFF.

The rearrangement uses TRBV4-1 and TRBJ2-5, with 7 positions matching TRBD2. The J call may be in error: the DNA end matches TRBJ2-7 better. The CDR3 length is 19 residues. Looked up from germline, CDR1 is MGHRA and CDR2 is YSYEKL. The CDR3 loop is CASSQDWSAGRGEGYEQYF. DNA for the CDR3: TGCGCCAGCAGCCAAGATTGGTCGGCAGGACGGGGGGAGGGCTACGAGCAGTACTTC.